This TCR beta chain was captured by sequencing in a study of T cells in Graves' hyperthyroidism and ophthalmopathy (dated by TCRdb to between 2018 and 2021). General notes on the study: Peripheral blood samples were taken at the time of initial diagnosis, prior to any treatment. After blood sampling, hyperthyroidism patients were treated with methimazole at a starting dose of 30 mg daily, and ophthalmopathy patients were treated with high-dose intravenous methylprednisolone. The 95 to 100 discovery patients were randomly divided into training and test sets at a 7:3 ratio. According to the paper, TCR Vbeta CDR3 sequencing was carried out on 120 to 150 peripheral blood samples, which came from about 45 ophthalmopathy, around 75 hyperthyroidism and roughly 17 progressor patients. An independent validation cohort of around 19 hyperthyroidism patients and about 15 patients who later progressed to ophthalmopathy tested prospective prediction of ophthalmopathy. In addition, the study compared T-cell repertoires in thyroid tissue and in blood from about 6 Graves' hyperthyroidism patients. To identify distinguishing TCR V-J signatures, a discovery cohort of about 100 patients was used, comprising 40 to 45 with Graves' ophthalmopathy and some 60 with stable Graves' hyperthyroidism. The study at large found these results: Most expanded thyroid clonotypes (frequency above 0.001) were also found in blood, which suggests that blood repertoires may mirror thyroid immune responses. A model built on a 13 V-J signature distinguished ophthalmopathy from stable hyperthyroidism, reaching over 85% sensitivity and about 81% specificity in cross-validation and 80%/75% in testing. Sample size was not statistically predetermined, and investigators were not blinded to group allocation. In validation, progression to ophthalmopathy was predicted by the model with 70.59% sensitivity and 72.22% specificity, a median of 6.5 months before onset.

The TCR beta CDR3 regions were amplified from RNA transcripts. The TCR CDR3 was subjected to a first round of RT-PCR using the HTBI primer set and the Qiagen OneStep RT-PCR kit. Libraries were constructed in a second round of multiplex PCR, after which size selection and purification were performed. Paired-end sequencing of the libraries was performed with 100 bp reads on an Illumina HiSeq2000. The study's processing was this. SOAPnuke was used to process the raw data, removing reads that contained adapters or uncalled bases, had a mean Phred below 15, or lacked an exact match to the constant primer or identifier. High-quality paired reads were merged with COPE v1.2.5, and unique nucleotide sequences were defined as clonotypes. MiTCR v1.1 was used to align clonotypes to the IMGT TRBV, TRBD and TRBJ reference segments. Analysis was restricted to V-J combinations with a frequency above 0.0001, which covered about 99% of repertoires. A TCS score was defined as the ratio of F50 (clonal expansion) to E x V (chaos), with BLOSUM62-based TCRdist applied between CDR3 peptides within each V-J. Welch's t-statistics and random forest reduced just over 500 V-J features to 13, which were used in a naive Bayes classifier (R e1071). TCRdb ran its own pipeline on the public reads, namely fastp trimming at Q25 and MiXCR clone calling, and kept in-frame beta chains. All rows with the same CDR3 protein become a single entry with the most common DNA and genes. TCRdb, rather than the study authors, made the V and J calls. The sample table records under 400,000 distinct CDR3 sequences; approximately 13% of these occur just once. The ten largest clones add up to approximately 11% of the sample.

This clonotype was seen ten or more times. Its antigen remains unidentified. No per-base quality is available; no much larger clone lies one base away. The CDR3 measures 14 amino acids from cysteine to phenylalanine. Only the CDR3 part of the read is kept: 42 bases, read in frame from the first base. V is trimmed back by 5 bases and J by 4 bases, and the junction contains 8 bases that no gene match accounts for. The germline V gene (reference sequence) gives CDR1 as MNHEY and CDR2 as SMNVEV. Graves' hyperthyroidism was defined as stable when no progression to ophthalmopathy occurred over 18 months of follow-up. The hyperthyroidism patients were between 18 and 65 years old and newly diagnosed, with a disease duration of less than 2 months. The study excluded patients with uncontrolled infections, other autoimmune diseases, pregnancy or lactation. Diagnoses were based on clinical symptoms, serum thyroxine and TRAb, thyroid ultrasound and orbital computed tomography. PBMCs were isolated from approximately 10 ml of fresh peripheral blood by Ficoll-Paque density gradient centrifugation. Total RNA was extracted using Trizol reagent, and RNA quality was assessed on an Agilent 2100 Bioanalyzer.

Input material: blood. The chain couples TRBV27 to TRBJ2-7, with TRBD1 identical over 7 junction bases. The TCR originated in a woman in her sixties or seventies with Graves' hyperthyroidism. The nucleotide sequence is TGTGCCAGCAGTGTCTTGGGGACAGAGTACGAGCAGTACTTC. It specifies CASSVLGTEYEQYF.